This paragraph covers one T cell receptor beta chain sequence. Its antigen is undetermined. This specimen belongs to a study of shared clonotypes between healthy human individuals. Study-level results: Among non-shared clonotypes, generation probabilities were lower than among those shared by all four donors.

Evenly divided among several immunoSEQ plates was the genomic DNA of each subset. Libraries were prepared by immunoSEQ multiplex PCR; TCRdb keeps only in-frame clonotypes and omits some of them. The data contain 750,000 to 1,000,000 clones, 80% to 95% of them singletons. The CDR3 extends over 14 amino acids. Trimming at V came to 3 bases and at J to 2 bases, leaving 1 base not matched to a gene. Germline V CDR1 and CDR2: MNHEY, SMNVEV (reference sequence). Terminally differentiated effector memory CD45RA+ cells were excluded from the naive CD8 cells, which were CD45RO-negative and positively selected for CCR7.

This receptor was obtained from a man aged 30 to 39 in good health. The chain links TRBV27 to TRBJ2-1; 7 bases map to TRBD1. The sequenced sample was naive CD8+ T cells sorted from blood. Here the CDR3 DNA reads TGTGCCAGCAGTTTGGACAGGCCCTACAATGAGCAGTTCTTC. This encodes CASSLDRPYNEQFF.